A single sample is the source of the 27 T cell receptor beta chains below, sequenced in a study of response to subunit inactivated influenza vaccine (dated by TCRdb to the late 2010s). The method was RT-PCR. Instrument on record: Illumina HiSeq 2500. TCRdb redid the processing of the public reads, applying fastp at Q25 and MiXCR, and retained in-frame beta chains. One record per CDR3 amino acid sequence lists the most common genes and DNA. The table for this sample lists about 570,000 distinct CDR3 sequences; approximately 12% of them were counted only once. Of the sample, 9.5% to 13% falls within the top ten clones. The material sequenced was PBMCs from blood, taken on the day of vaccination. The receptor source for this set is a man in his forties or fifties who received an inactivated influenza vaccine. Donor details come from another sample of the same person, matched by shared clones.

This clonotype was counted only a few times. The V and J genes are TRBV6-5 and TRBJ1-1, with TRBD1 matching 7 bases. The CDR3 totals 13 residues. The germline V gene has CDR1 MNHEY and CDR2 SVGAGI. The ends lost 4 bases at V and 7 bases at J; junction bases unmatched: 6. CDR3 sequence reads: CASSSRTGDEAFF. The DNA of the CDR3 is TGTGCCAGCAGTTCCCGGACAGGAGATGAAGCTTTCTTT.

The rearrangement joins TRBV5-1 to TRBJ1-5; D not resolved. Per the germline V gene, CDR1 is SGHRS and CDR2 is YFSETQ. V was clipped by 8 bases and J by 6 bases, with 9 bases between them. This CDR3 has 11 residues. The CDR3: CASVSFQPQHF. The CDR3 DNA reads TGCGCCAGTGTTAGTTTTCAGCCCCAGCATTTT.

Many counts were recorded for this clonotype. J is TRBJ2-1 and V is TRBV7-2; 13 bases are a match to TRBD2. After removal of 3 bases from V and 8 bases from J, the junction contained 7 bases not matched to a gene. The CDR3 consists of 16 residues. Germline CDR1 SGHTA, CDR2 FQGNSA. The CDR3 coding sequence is TGTGCCAGCAGCTTGGCTACTAGCGGGGGGGCTCATGAGCAGTTCTTC. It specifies CASSLATSGGAHEQFF.

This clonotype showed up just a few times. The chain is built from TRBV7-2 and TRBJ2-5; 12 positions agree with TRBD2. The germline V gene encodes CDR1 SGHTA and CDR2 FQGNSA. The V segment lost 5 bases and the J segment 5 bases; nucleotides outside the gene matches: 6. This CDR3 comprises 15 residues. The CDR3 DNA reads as TGTGCCAGCAGCCCCCCTAGCGGGAGGGGCGAGACCCAGTACTTC. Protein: CASSPPSGRGETQYF.

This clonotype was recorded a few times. CDR3 sequence reads: CATSDAADREAFF. In DNA, the CDR3 is TGTGCCACCAGTGATGCTGCGGACCGTGAAGCTTTCTTT. The chain combines TRBV24-1 with TRBJ1-1; no clear D. V dropped 3 bases and J dropped 7 bases, with 11 bases sitting between them. The CDR3 is made up of 13 amino acids. The germline V gene encodes CDR1 KGHDR and CDR2 SFDVKD.

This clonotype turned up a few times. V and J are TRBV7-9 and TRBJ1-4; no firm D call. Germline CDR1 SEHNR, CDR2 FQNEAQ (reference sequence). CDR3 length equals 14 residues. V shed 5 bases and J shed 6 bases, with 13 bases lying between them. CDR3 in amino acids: CASSIRLNDEKLFF. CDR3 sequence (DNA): TGTGCCAGCAGCATAAGACTGAATGATGAAAAACTGTTTTTT.

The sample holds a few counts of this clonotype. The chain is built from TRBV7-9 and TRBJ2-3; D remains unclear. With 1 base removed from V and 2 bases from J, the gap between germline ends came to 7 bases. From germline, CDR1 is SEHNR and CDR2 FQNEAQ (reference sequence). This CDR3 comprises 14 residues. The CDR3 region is CASSLDAATDTQYF. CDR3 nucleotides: TGTGCCAGCAGCTTAGACGCAGCCACAGATACGCAGTATTTT.

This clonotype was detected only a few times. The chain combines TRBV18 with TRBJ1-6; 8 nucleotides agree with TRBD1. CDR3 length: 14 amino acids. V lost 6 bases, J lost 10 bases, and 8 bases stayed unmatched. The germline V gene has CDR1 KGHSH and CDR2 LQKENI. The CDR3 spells CASSTDRGGSPLHF. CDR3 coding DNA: TGTGCCAGCTCTACCGACAGGGGCGGATCACCCCTCCACTTT.

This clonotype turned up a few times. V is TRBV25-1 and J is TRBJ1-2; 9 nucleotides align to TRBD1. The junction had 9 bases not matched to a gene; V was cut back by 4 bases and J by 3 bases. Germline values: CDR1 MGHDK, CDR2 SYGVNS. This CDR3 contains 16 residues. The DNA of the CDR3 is TGTGCCAGCAGTGCGGGGACAGGGTGGGTCGACTATGGCTACACCTTC. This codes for CASSAGTGWVDYGYTF.

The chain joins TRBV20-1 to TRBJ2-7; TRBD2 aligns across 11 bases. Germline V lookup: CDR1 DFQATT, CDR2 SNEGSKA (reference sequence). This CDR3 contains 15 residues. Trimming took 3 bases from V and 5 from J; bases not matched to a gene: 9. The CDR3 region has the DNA TGCAGTGCTAGGCCTGAACCGGGACTAGCGGACGAGCAGTACTTC. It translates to CSARPEPGLADEQYF.

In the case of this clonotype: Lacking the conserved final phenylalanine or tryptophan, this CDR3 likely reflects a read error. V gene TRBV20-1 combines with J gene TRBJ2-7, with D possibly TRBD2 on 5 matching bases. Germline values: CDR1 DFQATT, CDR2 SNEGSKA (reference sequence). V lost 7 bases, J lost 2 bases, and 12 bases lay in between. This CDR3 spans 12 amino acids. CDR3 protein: CSVWTGTYEQYL. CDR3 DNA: TGCAGTGTATGGACGGGGACCTACGAGCAGTACTTG.

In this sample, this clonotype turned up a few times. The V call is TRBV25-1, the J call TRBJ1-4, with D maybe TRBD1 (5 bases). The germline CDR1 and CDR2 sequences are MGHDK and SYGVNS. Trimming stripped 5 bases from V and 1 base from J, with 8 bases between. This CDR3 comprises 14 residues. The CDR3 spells CASSWDGTNEKLFF. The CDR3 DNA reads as TGTGCCAGCAGTTGGGACGGAACTAATGAAAAACTGTTTTTT.

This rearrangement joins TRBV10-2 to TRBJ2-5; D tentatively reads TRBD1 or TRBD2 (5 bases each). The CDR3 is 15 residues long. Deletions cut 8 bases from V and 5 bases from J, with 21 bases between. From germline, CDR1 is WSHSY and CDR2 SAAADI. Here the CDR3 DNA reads TGCGCCAGCGGAAACCGGGACCTCGGCTCGGAGACCCAGTACTTC. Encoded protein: CASGNRDLGSETQYF.

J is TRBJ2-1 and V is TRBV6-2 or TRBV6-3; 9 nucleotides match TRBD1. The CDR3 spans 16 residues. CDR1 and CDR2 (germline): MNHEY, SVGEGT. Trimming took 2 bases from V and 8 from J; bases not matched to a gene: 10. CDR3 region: CASSYLGTGWGDEQFF. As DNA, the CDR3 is TGTGCCAGCAGTTACCTCGGGACAGGGTGGGGCGATGAGCAGTTCTTC.

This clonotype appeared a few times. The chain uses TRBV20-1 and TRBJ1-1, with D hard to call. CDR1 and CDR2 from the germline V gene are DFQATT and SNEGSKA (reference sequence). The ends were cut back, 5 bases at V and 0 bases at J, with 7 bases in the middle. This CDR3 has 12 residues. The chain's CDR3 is CSAPAMNTEAFF. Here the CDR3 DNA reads TGCAGTGCTCCAGCCATGAACACTGAAGCTTTCTTT.

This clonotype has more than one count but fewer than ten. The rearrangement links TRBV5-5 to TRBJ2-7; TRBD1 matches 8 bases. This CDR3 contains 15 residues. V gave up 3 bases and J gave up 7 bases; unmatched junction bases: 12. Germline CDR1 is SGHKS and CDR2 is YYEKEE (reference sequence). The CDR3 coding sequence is TGTGCCAGCAGCTCACAAACTCAGGGGGCCCGGGAGCAGTACTTC. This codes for CASSSQTQGAREQYF.

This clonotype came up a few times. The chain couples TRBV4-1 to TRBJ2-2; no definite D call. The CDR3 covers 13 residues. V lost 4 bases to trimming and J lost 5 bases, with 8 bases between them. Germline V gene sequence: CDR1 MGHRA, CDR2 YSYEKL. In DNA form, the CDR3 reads TGCGCCAGCAGCCCTTCATTTACCGGGGAGCTGTTTTTT. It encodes CASSPSFTGELFF.

CDR3 nucleotides: TGTGCCAGCAGCTTCAGAACAGCTCAAGAGACCCAGTACTTC. Its protein is CASSFRTAQETQYF. The rearrangement uses TRBV7-2 and TRBJ2-5; D not resolved. Germline lookup yields CDR1 SGHTA and CDR2 FQGNSA. V dropped 3 bases and J dropped 2 bases, with 10 bases sitting between them. This CDR3 comprises 14 residues. Filled out from reference TRBV7-2 and TRBJ2-5, the complete variable domain reads GAGVSQSPSNKVTEKGKDVELRCDPISGHTALYWYRQSLGQGLEFLIYFQGNSAPDKSGLPSDRFSAERTGGSVSTLTIQRTQQEDSAVYLCASSFRTAQETQYFGPGTRLLVL.

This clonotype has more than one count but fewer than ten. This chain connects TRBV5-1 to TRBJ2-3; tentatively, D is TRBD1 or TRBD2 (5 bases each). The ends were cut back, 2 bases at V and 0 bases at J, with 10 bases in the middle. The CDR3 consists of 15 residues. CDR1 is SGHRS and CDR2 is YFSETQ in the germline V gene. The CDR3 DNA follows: TGCGCCAGCAGCTTTGGGACCACTAGCACAGATACGCAGTATTTT. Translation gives CASSFGTTSTDTQYF. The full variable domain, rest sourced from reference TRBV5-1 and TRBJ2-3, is KAGVTQTPRYLIKTRGQQVTLSCSPISGHRSVSWYQQTPGQGLQFLFEYFSETQRNKGNFPGRFSGRQFSNSRSEMNVSTLELGDSALYLCASSFGTTSTDTQYFGPGTRLTVL.

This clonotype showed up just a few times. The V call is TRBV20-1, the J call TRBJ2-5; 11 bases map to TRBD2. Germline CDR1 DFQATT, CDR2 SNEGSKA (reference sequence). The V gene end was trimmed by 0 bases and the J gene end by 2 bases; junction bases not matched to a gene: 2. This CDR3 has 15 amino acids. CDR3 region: CSARDPSGGQETQYF. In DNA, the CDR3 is TGCAGTGCTAGAGACCCTAGCGGGGGGCAAGAGACCCAGTACTTC.

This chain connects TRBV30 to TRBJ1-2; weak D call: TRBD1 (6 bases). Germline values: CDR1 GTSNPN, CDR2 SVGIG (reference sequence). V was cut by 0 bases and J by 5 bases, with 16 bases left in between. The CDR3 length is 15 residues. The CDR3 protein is CAWSVTRRGWYGYTF. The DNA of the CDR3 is TGTGCCTGGAGTGTCACACGCAGGGGCTGGTATGGCTACACCTTC.

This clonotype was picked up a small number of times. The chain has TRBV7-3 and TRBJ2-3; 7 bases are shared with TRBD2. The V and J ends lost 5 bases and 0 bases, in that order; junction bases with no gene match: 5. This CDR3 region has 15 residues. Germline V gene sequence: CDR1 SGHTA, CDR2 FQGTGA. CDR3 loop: CASSPGLTSTDTQYF. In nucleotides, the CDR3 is TGTGCCAGCAGCCCGGGACTAACAAGCACAGATACGCAGTATTTT.

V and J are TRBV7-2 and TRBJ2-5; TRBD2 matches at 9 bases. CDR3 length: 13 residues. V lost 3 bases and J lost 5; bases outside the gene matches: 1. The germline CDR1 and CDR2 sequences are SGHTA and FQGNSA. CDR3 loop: CASSFGLAETQYF. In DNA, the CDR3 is TGTGCCAGCAGCTTCGGACTAGCGGAGACCCAGTACTTC. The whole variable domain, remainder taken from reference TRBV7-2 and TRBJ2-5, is GAGVSQSPSNKVTEKGKDVELRCDPISGHTALYWYRQSLGQGLEFLIYFQGNSAPDKSGLPSDRFSAERTGGSVSTLTIQRTQQEDSAVYLCASSFGLAETQYFGPGTRLLVL.

The CDR3 DNA follows: TGCAGTGCTAGAGGGGGTAGCTCGAACACCGGGGAGCTGTTTTTT. It yields the protein CSARGGSSNTGELFF. This chain joins TRBV20-1 and TRBJ2-2; D is ambiguous. The germline gives CDR1 DFQATT, CDR2 SNEGSKA (reference sequence). The CDR3 contains 15 residues. Trimming cost V 1 base and J 0 bases, with 9 bases left between them.

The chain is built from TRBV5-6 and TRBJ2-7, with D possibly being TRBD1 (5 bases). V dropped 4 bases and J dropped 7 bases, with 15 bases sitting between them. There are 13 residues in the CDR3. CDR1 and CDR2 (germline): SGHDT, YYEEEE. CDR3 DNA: TGTGCCAGCAGCCTCCTCGGTTCAGGGGAGCAGTACTTC. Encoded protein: CASSLLGSGEQYF.

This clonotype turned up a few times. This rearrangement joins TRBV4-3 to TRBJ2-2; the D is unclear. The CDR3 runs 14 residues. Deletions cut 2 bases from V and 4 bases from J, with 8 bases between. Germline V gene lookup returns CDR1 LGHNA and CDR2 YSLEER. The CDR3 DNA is TGCGCCAGCAGCCAAACGAGAGGCACCGGGGAGCTGTTTTTT. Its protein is CASSQTRGTGELFF.

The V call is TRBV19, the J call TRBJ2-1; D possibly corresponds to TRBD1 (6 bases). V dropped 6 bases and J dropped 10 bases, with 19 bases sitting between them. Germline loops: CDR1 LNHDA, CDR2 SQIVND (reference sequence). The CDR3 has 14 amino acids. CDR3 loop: CASRTPDRSREQFF. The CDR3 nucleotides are TGTGCCAGTAGAACTCCCGACAGGTCGAGGGAGCAGTTCTTC.